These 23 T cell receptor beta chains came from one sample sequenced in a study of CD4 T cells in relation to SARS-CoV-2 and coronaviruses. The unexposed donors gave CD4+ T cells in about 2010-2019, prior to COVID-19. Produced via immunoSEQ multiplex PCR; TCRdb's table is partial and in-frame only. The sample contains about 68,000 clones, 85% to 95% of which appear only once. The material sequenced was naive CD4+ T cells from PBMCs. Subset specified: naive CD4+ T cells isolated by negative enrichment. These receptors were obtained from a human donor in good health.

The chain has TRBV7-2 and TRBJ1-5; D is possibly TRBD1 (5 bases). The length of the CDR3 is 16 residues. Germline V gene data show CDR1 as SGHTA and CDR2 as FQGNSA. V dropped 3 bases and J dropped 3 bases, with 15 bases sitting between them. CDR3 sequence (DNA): TGTGCCAGCAGCTTGTTATTTTTGGGGGACAATCAGCCCCAGCATTTT. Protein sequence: CASSLLFLGDNQPQHF.

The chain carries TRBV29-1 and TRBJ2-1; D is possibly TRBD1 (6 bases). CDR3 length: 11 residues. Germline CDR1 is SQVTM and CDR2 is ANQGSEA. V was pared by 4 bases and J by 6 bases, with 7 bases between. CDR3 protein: CSVARGNEQFF. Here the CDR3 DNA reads TGCAGCGTTGCCAGGGGCAATGAGCAGTTCTTC.

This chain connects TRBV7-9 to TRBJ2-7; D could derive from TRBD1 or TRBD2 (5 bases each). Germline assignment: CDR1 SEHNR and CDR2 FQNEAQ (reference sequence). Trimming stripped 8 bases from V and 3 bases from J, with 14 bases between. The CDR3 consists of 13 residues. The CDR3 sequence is CASCRDAGYEQYF. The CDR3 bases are TGTGCCAGCTGCCGGGACGCTGGCTACGAGCAGTACTTC.

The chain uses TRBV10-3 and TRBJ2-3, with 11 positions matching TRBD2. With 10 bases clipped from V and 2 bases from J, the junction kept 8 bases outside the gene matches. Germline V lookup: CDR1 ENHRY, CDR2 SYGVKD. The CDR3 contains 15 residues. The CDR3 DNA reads TGTGCCAGCAGACCGGGACTAGCGGACACAGATACGCAGTATTTT. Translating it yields CASRPGLADTDTQYF.

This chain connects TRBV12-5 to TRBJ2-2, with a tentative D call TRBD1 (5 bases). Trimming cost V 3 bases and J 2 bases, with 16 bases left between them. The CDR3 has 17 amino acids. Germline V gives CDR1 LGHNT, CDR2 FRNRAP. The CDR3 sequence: CASGLSPGQGNTGELFF. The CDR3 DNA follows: TGTGCTAGTGGTTTAAGCCCGGGCCAGGGAAACACCGGGGAGCTGTTTTTT. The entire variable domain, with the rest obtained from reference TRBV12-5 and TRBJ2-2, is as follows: DARVTQTPRHKVTEMGQEVTMRCQPILGHNTVFWYRQTMMQGLELLAYFRNRAPLDDSGMPKDRFSAEMPDATLATLKIQPSEPRDSAVYFCASGLSPGQGNTGELFFGEGSRLTVL.

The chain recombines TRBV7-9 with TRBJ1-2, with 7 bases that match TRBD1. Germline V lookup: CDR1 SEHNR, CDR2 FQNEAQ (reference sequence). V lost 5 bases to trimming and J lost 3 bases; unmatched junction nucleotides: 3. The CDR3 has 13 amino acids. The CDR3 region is CASSPTGDYGYTF. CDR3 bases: TGTGCCAGCAGCCCTACAGGGGACTATGGCTACACCTTC.

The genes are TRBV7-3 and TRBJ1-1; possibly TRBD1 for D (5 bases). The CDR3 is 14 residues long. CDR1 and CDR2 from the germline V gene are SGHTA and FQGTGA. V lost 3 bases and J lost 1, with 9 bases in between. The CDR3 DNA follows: TGTGCCAGCAGCTTTAGCAGGGAGAACACTGAAGCTTTCTTT. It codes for CASSFSRENTEAFF. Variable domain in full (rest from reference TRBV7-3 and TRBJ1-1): GAGVSQTPSNKVTEKGKYVELRCDPISGHTALYWYRQSLGQGPEFLIYFQGTGAADDSGLPNDRFFAVRPEGSVSTLKIQRTERGDSAVYLCASSFSRENTEAFFGQGTRLTVV.

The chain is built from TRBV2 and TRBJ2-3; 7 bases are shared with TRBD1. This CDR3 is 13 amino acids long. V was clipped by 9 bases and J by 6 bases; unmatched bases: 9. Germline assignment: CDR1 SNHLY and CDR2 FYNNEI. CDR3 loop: CASDRVLGDTQYF. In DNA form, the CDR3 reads TGTGCCAGTGACAGGGTCCTGGGTGATACGCAGTATTTT.

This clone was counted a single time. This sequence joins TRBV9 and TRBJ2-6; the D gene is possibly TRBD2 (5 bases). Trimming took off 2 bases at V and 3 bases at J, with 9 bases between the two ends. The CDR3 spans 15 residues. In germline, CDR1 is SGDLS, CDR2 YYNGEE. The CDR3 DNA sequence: TGTGCCAGCAGCGTTACTAGTAATGGGGCCAACGTCCTGACTTTC. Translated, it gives CASSVTSNGANVLTF.

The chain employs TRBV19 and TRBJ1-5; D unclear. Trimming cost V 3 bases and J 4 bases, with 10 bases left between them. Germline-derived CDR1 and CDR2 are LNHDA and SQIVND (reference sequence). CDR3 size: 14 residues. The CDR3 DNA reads TGTGCCAGTAGTATTTTTGGCGAAAATCAGCCCCAGCATTTT. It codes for CASSIFGENQPQHF.

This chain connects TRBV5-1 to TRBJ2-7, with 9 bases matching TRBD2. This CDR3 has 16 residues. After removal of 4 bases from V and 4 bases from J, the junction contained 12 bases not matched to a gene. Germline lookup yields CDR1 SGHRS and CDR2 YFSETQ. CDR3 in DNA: TGCGCCAGCAGCGGAACCCTTGGCGGGAGGGTTTACGAGCAGTACTTC. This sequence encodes CASSGTLGGRVYEQYF.

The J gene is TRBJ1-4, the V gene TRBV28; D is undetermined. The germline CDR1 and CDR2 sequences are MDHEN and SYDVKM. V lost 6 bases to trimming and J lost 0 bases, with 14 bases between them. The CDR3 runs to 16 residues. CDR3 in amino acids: CASSPTEPATNEKLFF. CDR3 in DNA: TGTGCCAGCAGCCCGACCGAACCTGCAACTAATGAAAAACTGTTTTTT.

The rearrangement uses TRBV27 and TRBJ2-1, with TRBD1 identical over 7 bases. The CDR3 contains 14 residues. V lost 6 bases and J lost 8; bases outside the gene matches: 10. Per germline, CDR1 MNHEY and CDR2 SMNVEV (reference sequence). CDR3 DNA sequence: TGTGCCAGCAGGAAGCCGACAGGGATCGATGAGCAGTTCTTC. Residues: CASRKPTGIDEQFF.

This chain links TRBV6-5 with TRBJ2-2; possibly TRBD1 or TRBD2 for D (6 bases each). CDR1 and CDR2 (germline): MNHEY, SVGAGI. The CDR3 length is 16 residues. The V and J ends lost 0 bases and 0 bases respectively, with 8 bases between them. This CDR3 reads CASSYSGGPNTGELFF. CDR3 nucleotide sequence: TGTGCCAGCAGTTACTCCGGGGGCCCGAACACCGGGGAGCTGTTTTTT.

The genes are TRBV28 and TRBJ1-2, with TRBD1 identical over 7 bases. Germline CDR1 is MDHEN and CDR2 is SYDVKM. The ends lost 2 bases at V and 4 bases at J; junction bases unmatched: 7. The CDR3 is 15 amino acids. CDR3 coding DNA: TGTGCCAGCAGTTTAGGGACTCGGACAGGCTATGGCTACACCTTC. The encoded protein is CASSLGTRTGYGYTF.

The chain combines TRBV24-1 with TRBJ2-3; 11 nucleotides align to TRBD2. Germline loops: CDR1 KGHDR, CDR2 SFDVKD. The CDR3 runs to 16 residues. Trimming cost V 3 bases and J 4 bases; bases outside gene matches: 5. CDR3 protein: CATSDLTSGNADTQYF. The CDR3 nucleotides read TGTGCCACCAGTGATCTGACTAGCGGGAACGCAGATACGCAGTATTTT.

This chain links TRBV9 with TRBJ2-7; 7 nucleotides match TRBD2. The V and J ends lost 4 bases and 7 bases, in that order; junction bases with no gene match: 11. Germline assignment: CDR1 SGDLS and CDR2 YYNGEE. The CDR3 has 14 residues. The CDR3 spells CASSPEVRAGEQYF. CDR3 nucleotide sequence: TGTGCCAGCAGCCCGGAAGTAAGAGCGGGAGAGCAGTACTTC.

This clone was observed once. The CDR3: CSDRDRGIGSPLHF. The CDR3 DNA follows: TGCAGCGATAGGGACAGGGGGATAGGCTCACCCCTCCACTTT. V usage is TRBV29-1 and J usage is TRBJ1-6; TRBD1 aligns across 11 bases. CDR3 length: 14 amino acids. Germline loops: CDR1 SQVTM, CDR2 ANQGSEA. The V and J ends lost 7 bases and 10 bases, in that order; junction bases with no gene match: 9.

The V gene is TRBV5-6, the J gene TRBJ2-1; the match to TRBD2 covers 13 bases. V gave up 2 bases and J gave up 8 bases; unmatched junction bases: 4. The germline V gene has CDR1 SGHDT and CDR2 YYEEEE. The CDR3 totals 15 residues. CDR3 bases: TGTGCCAGCAGCTTACTAGCGGGGGGGCGGTATGAGCAGTTCTTC. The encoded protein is CASSLLAGGRYEQFF.

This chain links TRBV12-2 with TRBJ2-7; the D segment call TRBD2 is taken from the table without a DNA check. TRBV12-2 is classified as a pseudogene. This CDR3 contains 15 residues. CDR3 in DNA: TGTGCAAGTCGCCTCCCCCCGGACTTCTCCTACGAGCAGTACTTC. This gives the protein CASRLPPDFSYEQYF.

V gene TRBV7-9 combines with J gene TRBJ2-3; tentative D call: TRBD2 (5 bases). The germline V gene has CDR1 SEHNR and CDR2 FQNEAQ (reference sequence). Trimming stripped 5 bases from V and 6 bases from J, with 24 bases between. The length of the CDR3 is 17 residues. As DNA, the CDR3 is TGTGCCAGCAGCCCAAAAGGACGGGGAAGGGAGAAGGATACGCAGTATTTT. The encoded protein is CASSPKGRGREKDTQYF.

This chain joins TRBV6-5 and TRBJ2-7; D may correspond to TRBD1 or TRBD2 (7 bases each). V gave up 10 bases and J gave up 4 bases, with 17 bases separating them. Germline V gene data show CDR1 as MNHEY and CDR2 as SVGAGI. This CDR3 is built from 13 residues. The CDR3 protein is CATGRGGLYEQYF. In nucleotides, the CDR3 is TGTGCCACCGGCAGGGGGGGCTTATACGAGCAGTACTTC.

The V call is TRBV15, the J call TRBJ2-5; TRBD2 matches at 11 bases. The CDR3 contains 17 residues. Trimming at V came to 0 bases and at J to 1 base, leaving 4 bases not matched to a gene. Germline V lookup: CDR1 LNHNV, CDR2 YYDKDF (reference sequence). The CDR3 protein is CATSRDISGGAQETQYF. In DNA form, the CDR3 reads TGTGCCACCAGCAGAGATATTAGCGGGGGGGCCCAAGAGACCCAGTACTTC.